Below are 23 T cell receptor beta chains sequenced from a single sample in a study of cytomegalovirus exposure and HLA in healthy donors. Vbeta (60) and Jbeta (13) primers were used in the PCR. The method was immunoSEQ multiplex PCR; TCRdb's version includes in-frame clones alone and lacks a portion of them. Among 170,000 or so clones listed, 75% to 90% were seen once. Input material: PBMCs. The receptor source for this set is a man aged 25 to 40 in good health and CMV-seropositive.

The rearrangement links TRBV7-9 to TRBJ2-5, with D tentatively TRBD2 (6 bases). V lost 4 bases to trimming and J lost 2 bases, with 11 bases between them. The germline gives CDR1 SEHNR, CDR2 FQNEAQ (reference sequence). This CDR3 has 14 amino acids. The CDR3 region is CASSSVGGQETQYF. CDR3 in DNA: TGTGCCAGCAGCTCCGTGGGGGGACAAGAGACCCAGTACTTC. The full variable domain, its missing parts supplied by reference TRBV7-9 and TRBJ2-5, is DTGVSQNPRHKITKRGQNVTFRCDPISEHNRLYWYRQTLGQGPEFLTYFQNEAQLEKSRLLSDRFSAERPKGSFSTLEIQRTEQGDSAMYLCASSSVGGQETQYFGPGTRLLVL.

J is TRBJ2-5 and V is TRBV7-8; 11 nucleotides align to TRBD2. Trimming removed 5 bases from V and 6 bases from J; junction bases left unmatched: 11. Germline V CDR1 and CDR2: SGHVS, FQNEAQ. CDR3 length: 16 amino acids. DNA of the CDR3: TGTGCCAGCAGCCCTCTTAGCGGGGGGGCCAAGAAGACCCAGTACTTC. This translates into CASSPLSGGAKKTQYF. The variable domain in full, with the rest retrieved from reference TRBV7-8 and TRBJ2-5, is GAGVSQSPRYKVAKRGQDVALRCDPISGHVSLFWYQQALGQGPEFLTYFQNEAQLDKSGLPSDRFFAERPEGSVSTLKIQRTQQEDSAVYLCASSPLSGGAKKTQYFGPGTRLLVL.

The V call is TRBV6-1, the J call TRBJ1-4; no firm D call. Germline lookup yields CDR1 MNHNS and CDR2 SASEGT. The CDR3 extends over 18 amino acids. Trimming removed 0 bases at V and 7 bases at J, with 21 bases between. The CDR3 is CASSEAGGGRTWGEKLFF. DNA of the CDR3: TGTGCCAGCAGTGAAGCGGGTGGTGGGAGAACGTGGGGTGAAAAACTGTTTTTT.

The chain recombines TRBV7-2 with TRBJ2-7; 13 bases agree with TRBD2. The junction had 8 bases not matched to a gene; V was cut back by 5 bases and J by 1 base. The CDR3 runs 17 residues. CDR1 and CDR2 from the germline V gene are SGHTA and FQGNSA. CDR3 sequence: CASSLETSGRWSYEQYF. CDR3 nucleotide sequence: TGTGCCAGCAGCCTAGAGACTAGCGGGAGGTGGTCCTACGAGCAGTACTTC.

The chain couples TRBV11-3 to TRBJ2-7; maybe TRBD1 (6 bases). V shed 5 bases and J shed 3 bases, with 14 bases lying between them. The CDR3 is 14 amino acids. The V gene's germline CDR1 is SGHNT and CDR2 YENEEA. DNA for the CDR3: TGTGCCAGCAGCCCCCCGACAGGTAACTACGAGCAGTACTTC. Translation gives CASSPPTGNYEQYF.

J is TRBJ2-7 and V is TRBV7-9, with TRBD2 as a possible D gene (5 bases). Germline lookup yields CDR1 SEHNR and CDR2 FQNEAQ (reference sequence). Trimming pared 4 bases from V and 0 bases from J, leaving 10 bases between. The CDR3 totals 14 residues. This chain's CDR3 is CASSSDYISYEQYF. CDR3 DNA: TGTGCCAGCAGCTCCGACTACATCTCCTACGAGCAGTACTTC. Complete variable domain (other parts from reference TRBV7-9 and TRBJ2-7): DTGVSQNPRHKITKRGQNVTFRCDPISEHNRLYWYRQTLGQGPEFLTYFQNEAQLEKSRLLSDRFSAERPKGSFSTLEIQRTEQGDSAMYLCASSSDYISYEQYFGPGTRLTVT.

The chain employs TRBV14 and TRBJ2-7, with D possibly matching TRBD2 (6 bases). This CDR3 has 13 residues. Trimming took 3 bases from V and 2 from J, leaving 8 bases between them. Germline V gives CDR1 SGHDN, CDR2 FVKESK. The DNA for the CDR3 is TGTGCCAGCAGCCATGGGACTCCCTACGAGCAGTACTTC. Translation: CASSHGTPYEQYF.

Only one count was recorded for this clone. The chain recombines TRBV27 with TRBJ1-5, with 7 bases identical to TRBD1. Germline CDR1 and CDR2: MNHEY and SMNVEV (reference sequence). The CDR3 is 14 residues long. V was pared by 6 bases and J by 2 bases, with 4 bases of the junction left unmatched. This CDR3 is CASRLGTGNQPQHF. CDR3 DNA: TGTGCCAGCAGACTCGGGACAGGCAATCAGCCCCAGCATTTT.

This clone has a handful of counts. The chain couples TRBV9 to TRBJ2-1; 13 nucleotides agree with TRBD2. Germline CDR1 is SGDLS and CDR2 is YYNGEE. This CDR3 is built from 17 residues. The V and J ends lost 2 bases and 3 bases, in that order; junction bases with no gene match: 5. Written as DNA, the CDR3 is TGTGCCAGCAGCGTGACTAGCGGGAGGAGAATCTACAATGAGCAGTTCTTC. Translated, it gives CASSVTSGRRIYNEQFF.

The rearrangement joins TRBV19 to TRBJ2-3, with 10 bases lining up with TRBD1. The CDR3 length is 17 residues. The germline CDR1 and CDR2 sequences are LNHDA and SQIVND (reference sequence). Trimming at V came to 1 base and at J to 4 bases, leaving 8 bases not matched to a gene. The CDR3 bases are TGTGCCAGTAGTATAGGCGGGGGACAGGGGAGGGCAGATACGCAGTATTTT. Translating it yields CASSIGGGQGRADTQYF.

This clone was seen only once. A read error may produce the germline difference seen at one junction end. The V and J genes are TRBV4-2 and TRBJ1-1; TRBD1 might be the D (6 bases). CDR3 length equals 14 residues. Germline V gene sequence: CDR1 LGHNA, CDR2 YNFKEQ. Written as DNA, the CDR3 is TGTGCCAGCAGCCAAGAGTCCAGGGACACCGAAGCTTTCTTT. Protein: CASSQESRDTEAFF.

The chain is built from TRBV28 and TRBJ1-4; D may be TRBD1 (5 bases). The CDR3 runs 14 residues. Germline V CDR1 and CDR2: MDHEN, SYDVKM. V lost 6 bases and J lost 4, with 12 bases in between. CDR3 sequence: CASRAGRVNEKLFF. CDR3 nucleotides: TGTGCCAGCAGGGCGGGACGTGTTAATGAAAAACTGTTTTTT.

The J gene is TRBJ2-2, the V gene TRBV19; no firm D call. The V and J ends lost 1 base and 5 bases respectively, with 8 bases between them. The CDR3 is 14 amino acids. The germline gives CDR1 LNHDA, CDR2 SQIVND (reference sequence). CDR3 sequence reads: CASSIVEQTGELFF. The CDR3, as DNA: TGTGCCAGTAGTATAGTCGAGCAAACCGGGGAGCTGTTTTTT.

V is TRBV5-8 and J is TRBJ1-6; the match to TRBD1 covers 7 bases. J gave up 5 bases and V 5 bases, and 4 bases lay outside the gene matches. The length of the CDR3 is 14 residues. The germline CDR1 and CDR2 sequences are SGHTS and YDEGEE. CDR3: CASSMGQHNSPLHF. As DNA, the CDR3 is TGTGCCAGCAGTATGGGACAGCATAATTCACCCCTCCACTTT. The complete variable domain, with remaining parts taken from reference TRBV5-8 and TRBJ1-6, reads EAGVTQSPTHLIKTRGQQATLRCSPISGHTSVYWYQQALGLGLQFLLWYDEGEERNRGNFPPRFSGRQFPNYSSELNVNALELEDSALYLCASSMGQHNSPLHFGNGTRLTVT.

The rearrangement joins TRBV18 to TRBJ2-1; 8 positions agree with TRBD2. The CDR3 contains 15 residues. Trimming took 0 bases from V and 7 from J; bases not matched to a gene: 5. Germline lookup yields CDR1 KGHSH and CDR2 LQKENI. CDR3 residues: CASSPPGRAGNEQFF. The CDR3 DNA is TGTGCCAGCTCACCACCCGGGAGGGCCGGAAATGAGCAGTTCTTC.

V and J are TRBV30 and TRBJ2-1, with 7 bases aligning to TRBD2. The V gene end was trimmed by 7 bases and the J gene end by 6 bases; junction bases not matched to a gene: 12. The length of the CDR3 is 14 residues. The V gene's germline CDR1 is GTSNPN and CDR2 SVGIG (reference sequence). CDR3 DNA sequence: TGTGCCTCCCTCAGGCGGGAGATGGGCAATGAGCAGTTCTTC. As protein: CASLRREMGNEQFF.

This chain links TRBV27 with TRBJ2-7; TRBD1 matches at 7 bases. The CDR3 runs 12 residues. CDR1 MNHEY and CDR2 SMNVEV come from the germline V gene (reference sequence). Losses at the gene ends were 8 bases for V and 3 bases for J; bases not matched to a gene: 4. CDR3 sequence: CASGAGGYEQYF. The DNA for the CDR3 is TGTGCCAGCGGCGCAGGGGGCTACGAGCAGTACTTC.

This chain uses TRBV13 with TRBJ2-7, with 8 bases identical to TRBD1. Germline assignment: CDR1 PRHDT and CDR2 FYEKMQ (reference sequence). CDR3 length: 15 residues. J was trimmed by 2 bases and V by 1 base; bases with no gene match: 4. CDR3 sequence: CASSLDRTGPYEQYF. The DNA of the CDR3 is TGTGCCAGCAGCTTAGACCGGACAGGGCCCTACGAGCAGTACTTC.

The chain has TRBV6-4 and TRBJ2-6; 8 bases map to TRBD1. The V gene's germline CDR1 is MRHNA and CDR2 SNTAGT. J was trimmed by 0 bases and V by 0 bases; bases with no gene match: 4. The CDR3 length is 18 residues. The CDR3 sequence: CASSDSGQALSGANVLTF. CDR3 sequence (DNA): TGTGCCAGCAGTGACTCGGGACAGGCTCTCTCTGGGGCCAACGTCCTGACTTTC.

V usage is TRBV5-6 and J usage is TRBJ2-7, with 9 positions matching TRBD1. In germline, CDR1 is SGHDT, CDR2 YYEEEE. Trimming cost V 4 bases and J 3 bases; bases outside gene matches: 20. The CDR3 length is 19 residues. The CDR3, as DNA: TGTGCCAGCAGCGCAATACCGGGACAGGGTTTAGGTGCGGTCTACGAGCAGTACTTC. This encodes CASSAIPGQGLGAVYEQYF.

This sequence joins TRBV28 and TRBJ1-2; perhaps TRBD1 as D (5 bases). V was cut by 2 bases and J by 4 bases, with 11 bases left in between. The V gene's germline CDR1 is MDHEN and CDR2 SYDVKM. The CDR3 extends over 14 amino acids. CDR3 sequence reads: CASSLTTGIYGYTF. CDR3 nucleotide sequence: TGTGCCAGCAGTTTAACTACAGGCATCTATGGCTACACCTTC.

Written as DNA, the CDR3 is TGCGCCAGCAGCCAAGTCGATATGGGTTTTATTAGCCACGAGCAGTACTTC. Translated, it gives CASSQVDMGFISHEQYF. This sequence joins TRBV4-1 and TRBJ2-7; no clear D. V was pared by 1 base and J by 5 bases, with 21 bases between. This CDR3 region has 17 residues. In germline, CDR1 is MGHRA, CDR2 YSYEKL.

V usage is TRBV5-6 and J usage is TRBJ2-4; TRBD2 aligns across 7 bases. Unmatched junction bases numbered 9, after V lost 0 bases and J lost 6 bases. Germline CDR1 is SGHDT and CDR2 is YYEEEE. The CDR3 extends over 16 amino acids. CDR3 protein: CASSLAPGGTSNIQYF. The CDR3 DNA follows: TGTGCCAGCAGCTTGGCCCCCGGGGGGACCTCAAACATTCAGTACTTC.